A selection of T cell receptor beta chains follows, all from one sample in a study. TCRdb reprocessed the RT-PCR reads via MiXCR and lists one record per CDR3 protein. The sample yields about 680,000 distinct CDR3 sequences, over 12% seen once. Sequencing was done on a sample of memory CD4+ T cells from blood. The source of these receptors is a female donor in good health, serving as a healthy control. CDR3s include the opening cysteine and the closing phenylalanine or tryptophan. D genes are given only for firm matches. The size field is filled for only some rows; it gives once, few, many or a size class.

TRBJ1-1	few	TRBD1	TRBV4-3	CASSQEGTGWDEAFF	TGCGCCAGCAGCCAAGAAGGGACAGGGTGGGATGAAGCTTTCTTT
TRBJ1-1	many	.	TRBV29-1	CSVVAPGGTEAFF	TGCAGCGTTGTTGCCCCCGGTGGGACTGAAGCTTTCTTT
TRBJ1-6	.	.	TRBV5-4	CASRSGTGSGNSPLHF	TGTGCCAGCAGATCTGGGACCGGGTCGGGGAATTCACCCCTCCACTTT
TRBJ2-5	.	TRBD2	TRBV28	CASSLPASGGGTQYF	TGTGCCAGCAGTCTCCCGGCTAGCGGCGGGGGGACCCAGTACTTC
TRBJ1-5	.	TRBD1	TRBV15	CATSGDRARNQPQHF	TGTGCCACCAGCGGCGACAGGGCTCGCAATCAGCCCCAGCATTTT
TRBJ1-6	once	.	TRBV10-3	CAISPSSIFCDREFGSPLHF	TGTGCCATCAGTCCATCGTCCATTTTCTGTGATAGGGAGTTTGGTTCACCCCTCCACTTT
TRBJ2-5	few	TRBD2	TRBV5-1	CASSSGGAEKTQYF	TGCGCCAGCAGCTCGGGGGGGGCTGAAAAGACCCAGTACTTC
TRBJ2-2	many	.	TRBV12-3/TRBV12-4	CASRDSSNTGELFF	TGTGCCAGCAGGGACAGTTCGAACACCGGGGAGCTGTTTTTT
TRBJ2-7	many	TRBD1	TRBV5-6	CASSLGQRNYEQYF	TGTGCCAGCAGCCTGGGACAGCGAAACTACGAGCAGTACTTC
TRBJ2-5	few	.	TRBV20-1	CSARVSAGRQETQYF	TGCAGTGCTAGAGTCTCCGCGGGACGGCAAGAGACCCAGTACTTC
TRBJ2-3	many	.	TRBV5-6	CASSARVRVSTDTQYF	TGTGCCAGCAGCGCCCGCGTGCGGGTGAGCACAGATACGCAGTATTTT
TRBJ2-2	few	.	TRBV20-1	CSARPTTNTGELFF	TGCAGTGCCAGACCCACAACGAACACCGGGGAGCTGTTTTTT
TRBJ2-3	few	.	TRBV27	CATHPDNTDTQYF	TGTGCCACTCACCCCGACAACACAGATACGCAGTATTTT
TRBJ2-1	few	TRBD2	TRBV6-5	CASSYLTGTSRREQFF	TGTGCCAGCAGTTACTTGACCGGGACTAGCCGCCGTGAGCAGTTCTTC
TRBJ1-6	few	.	TRBV18	CASVQGRNSPLHF	TGTGCCAGCGTCCAGGGGAGGAATTCACCCCTCCACTTT
TRBJ1-5	.	TRBD1	TRBV20-1	CSAGTGARQPQHF	TGCAGTGCTGGGACAGGGGCGAGACAGCCCCAGCATTTT
TRBJ2-1	few	.	TRBV5-6	CASSLGGAANNEQFF	TGTGCCAGCAGCTTGGGGGGGGCAGCGAACAATGAGCAGTTCTTC
TRBJ2-2	few	TRBD1	TRBV27	CASSSHRGSNTGELFF	TGTGCCAGCAGTTCTCACAGGGGGAGTAACACCGGGGAGCTGTTTTTT
TRBJ1-5	many	.	TRBV6-5	CASSYVYNQPQHF	TGTGCCAGCAGTTACGTATACAATCAGCCCCAGCATTTT
TRBJ2-1	.	TRBD1	TRBV7-7	CASSMPGQGAPDEQFF	TGTGCCAGCAGCATGCCGGGACAGGGGGCGCCGGACGAGCAGTTCTTC
TRBJ2-3	many	.	TRBV12-3/TRBV12-4	CASRYTDTQYF	TGTGCCAGCAGATATACAGATACGCAGTATTTT
TRBJ1-6	.	.	TRBV12-3/TRBV12-4	CASRSNKSSYNSPLHF	TGTGCCAGCAGATCTAATAAGAGCTCCTATAATTCACCCCTCCACTTT
TRBJ1-6	.	.	TRBV18	CASSPDMAGARSSPLHF	TGTGCCAGCTCACCGGACATGGCAGGGGCGCGGAGTTCACCCCTCCACTTT
TRBJ1-6	few	TRBD1	TRBV20-1	CSARDFRRGNSPLHF	TGCAGTGCTAGAGATTTCCGCAGGGGGAATTCACCCCTCCACTTT
TRBJ2-7	few	.	TRBV30	CAWILYTETYEQYF	TGTGCCTGGATTTTGTACACGGAAACCTACGAGCAGTACTTC
TRBJ1-1	many	.	TRBV20-1	CSARSGRAGMNTEAFF	TGCAGTGCTAGATCGGGGAGGGCCGGGATGAACACTGAAGCTTTCTTT
TRBJ1-2	.	.	TRBV18	CASSPPMTDYGYTF	TGTGCCAGCTCACCCCCAATGACCGACTATGGCTACACCTTC
TRBJ1-1	.	.	TRBV25-1	CASEGRLNTEAFF	TGTGCCAGTGAGGGGCGGTTGAACACTGAAGCTTTCTTT